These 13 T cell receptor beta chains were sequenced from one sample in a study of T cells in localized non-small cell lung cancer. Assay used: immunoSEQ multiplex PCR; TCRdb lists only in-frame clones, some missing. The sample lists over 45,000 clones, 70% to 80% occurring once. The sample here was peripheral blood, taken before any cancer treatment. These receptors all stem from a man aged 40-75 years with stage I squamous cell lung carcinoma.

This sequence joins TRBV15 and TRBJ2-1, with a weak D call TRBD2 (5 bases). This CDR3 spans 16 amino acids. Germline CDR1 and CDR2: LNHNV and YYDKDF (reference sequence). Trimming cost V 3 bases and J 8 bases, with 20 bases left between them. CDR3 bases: TGTGCCACCAGCAGCCATCCCCCGGCCCTGAGGGATGAGCAGTTCTTC. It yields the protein CATSSHPPALRDEQFF.

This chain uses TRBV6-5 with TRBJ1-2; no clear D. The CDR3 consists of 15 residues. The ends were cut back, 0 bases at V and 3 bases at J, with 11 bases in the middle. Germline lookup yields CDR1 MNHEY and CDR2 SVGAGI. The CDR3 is CASSYSGVSDYGYTF. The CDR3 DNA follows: TGTGCCAGCAGTTACTCTGGGGTATCGGACTATGGCTACACCTTC.

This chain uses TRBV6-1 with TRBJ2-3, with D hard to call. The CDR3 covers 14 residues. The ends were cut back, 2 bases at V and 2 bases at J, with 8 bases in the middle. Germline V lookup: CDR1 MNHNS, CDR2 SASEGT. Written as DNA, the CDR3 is TGTGCCAGCAGTGAACCGGGTTTCACAGATACGCAGTATTTT. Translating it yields CASSEPGFTDTQYF.

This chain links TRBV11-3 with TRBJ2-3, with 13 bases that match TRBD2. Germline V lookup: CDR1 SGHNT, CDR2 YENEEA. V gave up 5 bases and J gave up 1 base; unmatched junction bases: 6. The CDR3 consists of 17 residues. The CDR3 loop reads CASSAGLAGVGTDTQYF. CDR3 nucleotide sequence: TGTGCCAGCAGCGCTGGACTAGCGGGGGTCGGCACAGATACGCAGTATTTT.

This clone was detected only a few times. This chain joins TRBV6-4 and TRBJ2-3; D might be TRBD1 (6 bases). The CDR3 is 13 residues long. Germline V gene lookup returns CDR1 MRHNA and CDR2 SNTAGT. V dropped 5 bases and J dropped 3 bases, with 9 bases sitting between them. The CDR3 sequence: CASSSGETDTQYF. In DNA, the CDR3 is TGTGCCAGCAGTTCAGGGGAGACAGATACGCAGTATTTT.

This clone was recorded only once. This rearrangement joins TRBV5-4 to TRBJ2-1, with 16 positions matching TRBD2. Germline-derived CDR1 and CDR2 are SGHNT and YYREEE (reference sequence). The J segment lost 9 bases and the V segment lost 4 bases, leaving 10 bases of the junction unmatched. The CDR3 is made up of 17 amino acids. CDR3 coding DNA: TGTGCCAGCAGCCCCGCGGGACTAGCGGGGGGGCCTGGTGAGCAGTTCTTC. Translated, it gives CASSPAGLAGGPGEQFF.

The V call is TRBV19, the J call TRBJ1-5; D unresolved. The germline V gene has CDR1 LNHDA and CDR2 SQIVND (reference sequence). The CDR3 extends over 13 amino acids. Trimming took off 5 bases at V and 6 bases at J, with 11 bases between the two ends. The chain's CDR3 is CASSWQAPQPQHF. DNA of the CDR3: TGTGCCAGTAGTTGGCAGGCGCCTCAGCCCCAGCATTTT.

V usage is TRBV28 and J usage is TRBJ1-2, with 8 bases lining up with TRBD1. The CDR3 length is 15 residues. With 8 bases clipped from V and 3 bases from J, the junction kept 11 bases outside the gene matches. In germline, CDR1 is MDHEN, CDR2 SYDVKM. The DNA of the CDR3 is TGTGCCAGCGGTTACCGGGACAGGCCCTACTATGGCTACACCTTC. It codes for CASGYRDRPYYGYTF.

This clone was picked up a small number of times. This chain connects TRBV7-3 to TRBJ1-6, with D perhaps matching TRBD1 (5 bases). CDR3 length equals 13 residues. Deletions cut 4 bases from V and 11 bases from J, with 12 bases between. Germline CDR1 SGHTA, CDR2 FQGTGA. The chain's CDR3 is CASSSQGGAPLHF. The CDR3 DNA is TGTGCCAGCAGCTCCCAGGGAGGAGCACCCCTCCACTTT.

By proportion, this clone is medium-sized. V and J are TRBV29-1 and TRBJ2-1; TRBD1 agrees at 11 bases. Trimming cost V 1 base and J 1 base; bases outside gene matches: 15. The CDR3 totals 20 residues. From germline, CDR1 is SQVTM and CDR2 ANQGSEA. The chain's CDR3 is CSVEGEPRDRGYRSYNEQFF. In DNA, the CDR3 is TGCAGCGTTGAAGGGGAGCCCCGGGACAGGGGGTATCGGTCCTACAATGAGCAGTTCTTC.

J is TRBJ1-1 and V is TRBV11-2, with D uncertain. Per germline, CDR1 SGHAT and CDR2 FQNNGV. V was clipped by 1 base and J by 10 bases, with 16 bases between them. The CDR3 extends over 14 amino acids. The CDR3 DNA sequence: TGTGCCAGCAGCTTAGTACAACGGGCAGGCGGAGCTTTCTTT. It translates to CASSLVQRAGGAFF. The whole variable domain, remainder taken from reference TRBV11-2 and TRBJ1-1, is EAGVAQSPRYKIIEKRQSVAFWCNPISGHATLYWYQQILGQGPKLLIQFQNNGVVDDSQLPKDRFSAERLKGVDSTLKIQPAKLEDSAVYLCASSLVQRAGGAFFGQGTRLTVV.

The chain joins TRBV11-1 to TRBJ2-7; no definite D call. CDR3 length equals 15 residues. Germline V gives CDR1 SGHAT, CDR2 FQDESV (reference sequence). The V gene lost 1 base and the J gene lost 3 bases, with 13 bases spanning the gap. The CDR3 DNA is TGTGCCAGCAGCTTAGGCCCCGGGCAGTTCTACGAGCAGTACTTC. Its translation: CASSLGPGQFYEQYF.

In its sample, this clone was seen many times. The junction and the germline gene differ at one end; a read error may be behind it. DNA of the CDR3: TGTGCCAGCACTCAGGGGGGTACAAGAAGAGAGGCCCAGTACTTC. This gives the protein CASTQGGTRREAQYF. The rearrangement uses TRBV6-5 and TRBJ2-5, with D tentatively TRBD1 (7 bases). The CDR3 is made up of 15 amino acids. Germline lookup yields CDR1 MNHEY and CDR2 SVGAGI.